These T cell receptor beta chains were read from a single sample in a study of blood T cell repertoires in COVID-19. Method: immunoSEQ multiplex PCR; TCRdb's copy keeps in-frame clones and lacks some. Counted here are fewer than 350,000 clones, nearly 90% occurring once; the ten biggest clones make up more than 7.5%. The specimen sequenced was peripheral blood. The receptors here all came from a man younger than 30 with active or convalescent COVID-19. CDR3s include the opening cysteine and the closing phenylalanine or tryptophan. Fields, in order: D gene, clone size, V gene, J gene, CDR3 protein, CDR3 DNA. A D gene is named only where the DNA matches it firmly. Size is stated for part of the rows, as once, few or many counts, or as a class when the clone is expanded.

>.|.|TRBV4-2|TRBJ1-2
CASSQEQGAANYGYTF
TGTGCCAGCAGCCAAGAACAGGGTGCAGCTAACTATGGCTACACCTTC
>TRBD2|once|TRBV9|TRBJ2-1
CASSLESGTSGNEQFF
TGTGCCAGCAGCTTAGAGTCCGGGACTAGTGGCAATGAGCAGTTCTTC
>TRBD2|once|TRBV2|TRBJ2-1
CASRGGYNEQFF
TGTGCCAGCAGGGGGGGGTACAATGAGCAGTTCTTC
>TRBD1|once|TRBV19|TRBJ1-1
CASSIEDRRTEAFF
TGTGCCAGTAGTATCGAGGACAGGAGGACTGAAGCTTTCTTT
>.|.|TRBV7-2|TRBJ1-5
CASSFEKGAQHF
TGTGCCAGCAGCTTTGAAAAGGGAGCCCAGCATTTT
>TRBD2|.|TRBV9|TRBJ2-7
CASSAGVTSANYEQYF
TGTGCCAGCAGCGCCGGTGTGACTAGCGCGAACTACGAGCAGTACTTC
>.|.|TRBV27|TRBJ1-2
CASSPTADPGQHYGYTF
TGTGCCAGCAGTCCCACGGCCGACCCCGGACAGCACTATGGCTACACCTTC
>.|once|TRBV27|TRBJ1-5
CASSLDKHQPQHF
TGTGCCAGCAGTTTAGACAAGCATCAGCCCCAGCATTTT
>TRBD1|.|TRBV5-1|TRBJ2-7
CASSSGQGPYEQYF
TGCGCCAGCAGCTCCGGACAGGGGCCCTACGAGCAGTACTTC
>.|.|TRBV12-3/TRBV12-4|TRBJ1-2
CASTRVGGDGYTF
TGTGCCAGCACTCGGGTAGGGGGTGACGGCTACACCTTC
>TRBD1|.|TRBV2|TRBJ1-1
CASSEVQGARAEAFF
TGTGCCAGCAGTGAAGTACAGGGGGCGCGCGCTGAAGCTTTCTTT
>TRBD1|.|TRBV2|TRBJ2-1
CARERDSGTEDNEQFF
TGTGCCAGAGAGAGAGATTCCGGGACAGAAGACAATGAGCAGTTCTTC
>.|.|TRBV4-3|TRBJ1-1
CASSQGRGTSEAFF
TGCGCCAGCAGCCAAGGGAGGGGAACAAGTGAAGCTTTCTTT
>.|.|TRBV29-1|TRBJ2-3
CSTTRGDTQYF
TGCAGCACCACCCGGGGTGATACGCAGTATTTT
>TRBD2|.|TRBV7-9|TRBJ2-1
CASSLLAGSSYNEQFF
TGTGCCAGCAGCTTACTAGCGGGGAGCTCCTACAATGAGCAGTTCTTC
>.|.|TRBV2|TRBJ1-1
CASSAPGDRAEAFF
TGTGCCAGCAGTGCTCCAGGGGACCGCGCTGAAGCTTTCTTT
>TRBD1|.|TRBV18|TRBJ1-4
CASSIRQGTSNEKLFF
TGTGCCAGCTCAATCCGACAGGGGACATCTAATGAAAAACTGTTTTTT
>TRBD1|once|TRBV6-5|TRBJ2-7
CASHPDRGGGEQYF
TGTGCCAGCCACCCAGACAGGGGCGGAGGCGAGCAGTACTTC
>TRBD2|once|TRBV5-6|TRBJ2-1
CASSLPRLAGWDEQFF
TGTGCCAGCAGCCTACCCCGACTAGCGGGGTGGGATGAGCAGTTCTTC
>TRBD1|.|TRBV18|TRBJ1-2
CASSPPTGYYGYTF
TGTGCCAGCTCACCGCCGACAGGGTACTATGGCTACACCTTC
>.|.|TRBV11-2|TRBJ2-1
CASSLGGQQFF
TGTGCCAGCAGCTTGGGAGGCCAACAGTTCTTC
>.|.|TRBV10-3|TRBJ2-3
CAISEGGDAADTQYF
TGTGCCATCAGTGAAGGGGGGGACGCCGCAGATACGCAGTATTTT
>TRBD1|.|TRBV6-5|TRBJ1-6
CASSIGQESSPLHF
TGTGCCAGCAGCATCGGACAGGAAAGCTCACCCCTCCACTTT
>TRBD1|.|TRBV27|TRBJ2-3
CASSFLYPGTGGQDTQYF
TGTGCCAGCAGTTTCCTCTACCCGGGGACAGGGGGTCAAGATACGCAGTATTTT
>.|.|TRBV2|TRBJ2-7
CASTDRRYEQYF
TGTGCCAGCACAGACAGGCGCTACGAGCAGTACTTC
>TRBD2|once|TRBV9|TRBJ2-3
CASSVTRGGSTDTQYF
TGTGCCAGCAGCGTGACTCGGGGGGGCTCCACAGATACGCAGTATTTT
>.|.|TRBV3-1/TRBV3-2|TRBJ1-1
CASSQADFGNTEAFF
TGTGCCAGCAGCCAAGCTGACTTTGGGAACACTGAAGCTTTCTTT
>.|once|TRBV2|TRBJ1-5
CASSDGESSRQPQHF
TGTGCCAGCAGTGATGGTGAGAGCTCTCGTCAGCCCCAGCATTTT
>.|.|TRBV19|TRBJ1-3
CASSISGFSGNTIYF
TGTGCCAGTAGTATCTCGGGGTTCTCTGGAAACACCATATATTTT
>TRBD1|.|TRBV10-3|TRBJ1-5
CAISGTGGGQPQHF
TGTGCCATCAGTGGCACAGGGGGGGGTCAGCCCCAGCATTTT
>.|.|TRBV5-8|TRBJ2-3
CASSVIGGTDTQYF
TGTGCCAGCAGCGTAATCGGGGGCACAGATACGCAGTATTTT
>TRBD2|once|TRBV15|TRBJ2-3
CATSRDPWRGARASTDTQYF
TGTGCCACCAGCAGAGATCCGTGGCGGGGGGCACGGGCTAGCACAGATACGCAGTATTTT
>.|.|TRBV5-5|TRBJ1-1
CASSREPWLAFF
TGTGCCAGCAGCCGTGAACCCTGGCTGGCTTTCTTT
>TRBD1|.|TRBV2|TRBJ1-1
CASSGDRGPTEAFF
TGTGCCAGCAGTGGGGACAGGGGCCCCACTGAAGCTTTCTTT
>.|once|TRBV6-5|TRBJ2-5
CASSYRGDTGTQYF
TGTGCCAGCAGTTACAGGGGTGACACTGGGACCCAGTACTTC
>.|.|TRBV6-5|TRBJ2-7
CASSVYEQYF
TGTGCCAGCTCGGTCTACGAGCAGTACTTC
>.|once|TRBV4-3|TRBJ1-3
CASSQAGGGSGNTIYF
TGCGCCAGCAGCCAAGCCGGCGGGGGGTCTGGAAACACCATATATTTT
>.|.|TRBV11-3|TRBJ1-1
CASSLTANTEAFF
TGTGCCAGCAGCTTGACAGCGAACACTGAAGCTTTCTTT
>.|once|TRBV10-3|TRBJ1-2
CAIRAGVQAYGYTF
TGTGCCATCAGAGCAGGGGTCCAGGCCTATGGCTACACCTTC
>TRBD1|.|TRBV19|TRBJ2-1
CASSFRDRGAKYNEQFF
TGTGCCAGTAGTTTCCGGGACAGGGGCGCAAAATACAATGAGCAGTTCTTC
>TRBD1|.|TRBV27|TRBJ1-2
CASTTTGQGASHYGYTF
TGTGCCAGCACAACTACGGGACAGGGGGCTTCTCACTATGGCTACACCTTC
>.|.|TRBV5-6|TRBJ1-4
CASSLVGTTNEKLFF
TGTGCCAGCAGCTTGGTCGGGACAACTAATGAAAAACTGTTTTTT
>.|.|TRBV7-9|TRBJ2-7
CASSLVSMGLPSYEQYF
TGTGCCAGCAGCTTAGTGTCCATGGGACTCCCCTCCTACGAGCAGTACTTC
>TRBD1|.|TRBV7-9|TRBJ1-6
CASSRTGVNSPLHF
TGTGCCAGCAGCCGGACAGGGGTCAATTCACCCCTCCACTTT
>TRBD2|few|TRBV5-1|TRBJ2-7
CASSLAGTSGRREVQYF
TGCGCCAGCAGCTTGGCTGGGACTAGCGGGCGGAGAGAGGTGCAGTACTTC
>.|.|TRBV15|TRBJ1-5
CATRRENQPQHF
TGTGCCACCAGACGAGAGAATCAGCCCCAGCATTTT
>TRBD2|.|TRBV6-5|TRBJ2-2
CAHGGDTGELFF
TGTGCCCACGGGGGGGACACCGGGGAGCTGTTTTTT
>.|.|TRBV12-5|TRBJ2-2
CASGYGNLNTGELFF
TGTGCTAGTGGTTACGGGAACCTGAACACCGGGGAGCTGTTTTTT
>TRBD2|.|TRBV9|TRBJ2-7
CASSSNTGTSIHEQYF
TGTGCCAGCAGCTCCAATACCGGGACTAGCATCCACGAGCAGTACTTC
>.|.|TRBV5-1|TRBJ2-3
CASSAGMMTDTQYF
TGCGCCAGCAGCGCGGGGATGATGACGGATACGCAGTATTTT